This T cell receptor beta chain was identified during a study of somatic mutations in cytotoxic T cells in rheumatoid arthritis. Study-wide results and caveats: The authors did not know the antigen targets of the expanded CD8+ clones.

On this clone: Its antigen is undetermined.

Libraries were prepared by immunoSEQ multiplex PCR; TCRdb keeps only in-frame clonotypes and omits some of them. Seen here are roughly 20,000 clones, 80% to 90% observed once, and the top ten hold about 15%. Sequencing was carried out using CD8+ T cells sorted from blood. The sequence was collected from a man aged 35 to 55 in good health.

CDR3 coding DNA: TGCAGCCCTCAGGGGAGGGACGAGCAGTACTTC. Its protein is CSPQGRDEQYF. The V call is TRBV29-1, the J call TRBJ2-5, with D tentatively TRBD2 (7 bases). The DNA end is more similar to TRBJ2-7, so the J call may be wrong. The CDR3 extends over 11 amino acids. Germline lookup yields CDR1 SQVTM and CDR2 ANQGSEA.